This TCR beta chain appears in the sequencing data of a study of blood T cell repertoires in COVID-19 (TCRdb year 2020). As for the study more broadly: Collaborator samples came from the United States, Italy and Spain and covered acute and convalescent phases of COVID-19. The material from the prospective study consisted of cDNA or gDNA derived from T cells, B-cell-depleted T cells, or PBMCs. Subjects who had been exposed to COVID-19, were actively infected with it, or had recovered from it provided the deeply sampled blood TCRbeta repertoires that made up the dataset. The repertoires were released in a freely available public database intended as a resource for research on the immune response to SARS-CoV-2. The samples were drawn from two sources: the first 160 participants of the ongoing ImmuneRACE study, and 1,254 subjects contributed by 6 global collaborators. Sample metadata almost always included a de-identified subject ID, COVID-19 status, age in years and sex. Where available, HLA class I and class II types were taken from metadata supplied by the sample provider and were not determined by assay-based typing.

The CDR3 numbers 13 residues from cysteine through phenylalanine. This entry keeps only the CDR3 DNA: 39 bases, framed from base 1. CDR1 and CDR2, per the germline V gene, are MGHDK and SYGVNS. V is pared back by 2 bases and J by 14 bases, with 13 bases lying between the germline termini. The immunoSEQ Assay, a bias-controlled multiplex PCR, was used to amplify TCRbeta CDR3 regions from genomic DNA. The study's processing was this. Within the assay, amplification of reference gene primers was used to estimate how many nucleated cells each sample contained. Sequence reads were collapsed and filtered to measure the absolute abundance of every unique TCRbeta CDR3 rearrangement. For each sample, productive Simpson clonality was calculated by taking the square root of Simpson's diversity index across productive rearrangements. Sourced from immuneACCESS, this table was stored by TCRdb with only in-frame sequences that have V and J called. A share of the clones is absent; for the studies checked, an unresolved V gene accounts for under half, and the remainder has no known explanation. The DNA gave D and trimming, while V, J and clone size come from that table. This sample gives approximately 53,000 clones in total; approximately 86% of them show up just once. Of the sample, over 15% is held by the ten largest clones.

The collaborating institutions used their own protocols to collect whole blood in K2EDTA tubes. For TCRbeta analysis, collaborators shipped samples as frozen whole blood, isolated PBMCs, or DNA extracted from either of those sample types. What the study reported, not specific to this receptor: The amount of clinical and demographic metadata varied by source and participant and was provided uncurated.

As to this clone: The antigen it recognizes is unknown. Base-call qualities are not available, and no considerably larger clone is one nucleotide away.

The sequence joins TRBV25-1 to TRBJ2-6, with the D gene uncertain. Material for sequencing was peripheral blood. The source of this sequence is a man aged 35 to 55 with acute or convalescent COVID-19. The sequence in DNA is TGTGCCAGCAGTGAAAAATTGTACAGTCTCCTGACTTTC. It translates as CASSEKLYSLLTF.